The 11 T cell receptor beta chains below come from one sample, sequenced in a study of OX40 agonist ivuxolimab in advanced cancers. TCRdb's table, derived via immunoSEQ multiplex PCR, lists solely in-frame clones and lacks some. The table shows 65,000 to 70,000 clones, with about 90% occurring only once. Sequences were derived from CD4+ or CD8+ T cells sorted from blood, sampled in a trial of the OX40 agonist ivuxolimab. The source of these receptors is an adult with an advanced solid tumor such as melanoma, head and neck, liver or kidney cancer.

The chain couples TRBV11-2 to TRBJ2-5; the D gene is possibly TRBD2 (5 bases). Trimming removed 1 base from V and 4 bases from J, with 10 bases in between. The CDR3 runs to 14 residues. Germline CDR1 is SGHAT and CDR2 is FQNNGV. The CDR3 loop reads CASSLGVLGETQYF. DNA of the CDR3: TGTGCCAGCAGCTTAGGGGTACTAGGAGAGACCCAGTACTTC.

V is TRBV6-5 and J is TRBJ1-6, with 8 nucleotides matching TRBD1. The germline V gene has CDR1 MNHEY and CDR2 SVGAGI. Trimming at V came to 0 bases and at J to 10 bases, leaving 5 bases not matched to a gene. CDR3 length: 15 residues. The CDR3, as DNA: TGTGCCAGCAGTTACTCGACAGGGGCCGACTCACCCCTCCACTTT. Its protein product is CASSYSTGADSPLHF.

The V gene is TRBV6-1, the J gene TRBJ2-7; no clear D. This CDR3 region has 13 residues. The germline gives CDR1 MNHNS, CDR2 SASEGT. Trimming removed 2 bases from V and 4 bases from J, with 9 bases in between. The CDR3 reads CASSESTLYEQYF. CDR3 DNA: TGTGCCAGCAGTGAATCGACTCTTTACGAGCAGTACTTC.

This clone was seen just once. The CDR3 coding sequence is TGCGCCAGCAGCCTATCCACAAAACAGGGATTCCGGGAAAAACTGTTTTTT. Its protein product is CASSLSTKQGFREKLFF. The J gene is TRBJ1-4, the V gene TRBV23-1, with D maybe TRBD1 (6 bases). TRBV23-1 carries the ORF label, with uncertain function. Trimming removed 6 bases from V and 8 bases from J, with 25 bases in between. The CDR3 has 17 residues.

CDR3 sequence: CASTIPGHNVDYGYTF. DNA of the CDR3: TGTGCCAGCACTATCCCGGGACACAACGTAGACTATGGCTACACCTTC. The chain employs TRBV19 and TRBJ1-2; TRBD1 might be the D (6 bases). The V end was cut by 9 bases, the J end by 3 bases, with 23 bases between. The CDR3 is 16 amino acids. Looked up from germline, CDR1 is LNHDA and CDR2 is SQIVND (reference sequence).

The chain recombines TRBV9 with TRBJ2-3; 10 nucleotides agree with TRBD2. J gave up 7 bases and V 4 bases, and 12 bases lay outside the gene matches. Per germline, CDR1 SGDLS and CDR2 YYNGEE. The length of the CDR3 is 16 residues. In nucleotides, the CDR3 is TGTGCCAGCAGCTCTCCGGGAGCGGGGGGGTCTTATACGCAGTATTTT. This sequence encodes CASSSPGAGGSYTQYF.

The genes are TRBV7-6 and TRBJ2-7; D is unresolved. The CDR3 spans 13 residues. V was cut by 8 bases and J by 5 bases, with 16 bases left in between. Germline CDR1 and CDR2: SGHVS and FNYEAQ. The CDR3 region has the DNA TGTGCCAGCGGAAGAAGCATATCCCACGAGCAGTACTTC. Protein: CASGRSISHEQYF.

The V call is TRBV18, the J call TRBJ1-4, with TRBD1 matching 8 bases. This CDR3 spans 12 amino acids. The J segment lost 8 bases and the V segment lost 5 bases, leaving 1 base of the junction unmatched. Germline loops: CDR1 KGHSH, CDR2 LQKENI. The CDR3 DNA reads TGTGCCAGCTCAGCAGGGGGCGAAAAACTGTTTTTT. Translated, it gives CASSAGGEKLFF.

This clone was recorded only once. The V gene is TRBV6-6, the J gene TRBJ1-2, with a possible D match to TRBD1 (5 bases). V was clipped by 5 bases and J by 4 bases, with 11 bases between them. There are 13 residues in the CDR3. Per germline, CDR1 MNHNY and CDR2 SVGAGI (reference sequence). CDR3 region: CASSPPQGYGYTF. CDR3 DNA sequence: TGTGCCAGCAGTCCACCGCAGGGCTATGGCTACACCTTC.

This rearrangement joins TRBV28 to TRBJ2-7; 9 nucleotides line up with TRBD1. Trimming took 6 bases from V and 2 from J; bases not matched to a gene: 8. The CDR3 covers 15 residues. The V gene's germline CDR1 is MDHEN and CDR2 SYDVKM. The CDR3 DNA reads as TGTGCCAGCAGACCTCCGGGACAGGGTACCTACGAGCAGTACTTC. Translating it yields CASRPPGQGTYEQYF.

The chain couples TRBV7-3 to TRBJ2-5; tentative D call: TRBD2 (6 bases). This CDR3 comprises 13 residues. Germline V lookup: CDR1 SGHTA, CDR2 FQGTGA. V was trimmed by 5 bases and J by 5 bases, leaving 12 bases between them. CDR3 sequence (DNA): TGTGCCAGCAGCCGCTCCGGAGGGGAGACCCAGTACTTC. Translation gives CASSRSGGETQYF.